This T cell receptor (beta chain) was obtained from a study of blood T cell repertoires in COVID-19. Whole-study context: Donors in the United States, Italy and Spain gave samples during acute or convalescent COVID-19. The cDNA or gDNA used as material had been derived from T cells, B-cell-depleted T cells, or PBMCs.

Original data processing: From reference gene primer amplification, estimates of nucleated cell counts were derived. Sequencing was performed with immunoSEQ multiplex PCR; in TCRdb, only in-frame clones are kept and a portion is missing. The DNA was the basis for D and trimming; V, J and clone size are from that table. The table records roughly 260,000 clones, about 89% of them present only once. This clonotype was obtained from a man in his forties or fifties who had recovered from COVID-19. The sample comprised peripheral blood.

The CDR3 here is CASSRNTGAGAFF. CDR3 DNA sequence: TGTGCCAGCAGCCGAAATACAGGTGCGGGGGCTTTCTTT. The chain carries TRBV5-4 and TRBJ1-1; D is possibly TRBD1 (5 bases). CDR1 SGHNT and CDR2 YYREEE come from the germline V gene (reference sequence). This CDR3 has 13 residues. Trimming shortened V by 4 bases and J by 11 bases, and 18 bases separated the two germline ends.